The clone carrying this TCR beta chain was seen repeatedly, ten times or more. No antigen is known for it. Investigators prepared the TCR beta libraries by applying iRepertoire HTBI primers and Arm-PCR of CDR3 regions. As processed by the authors: Identification across samples found some 60 TRBV and some 13 TRBJ segments. TCRdb fed the multiplex PCR reads into MiXCR, producing one record per CDR3 protein. V and J calls and clone size were set by TCRdb, not the authors. The table lists fewer than 450,000 distinct CDR3 sequences, over 14% of them singletons. The source of the sample is a study of regulatory T cells in long-lasting Graves disease. Study-wide points: Persistent patients had a count of shared public clonotypes (more than 2,500) that exceeded that of new patients (around 960).

Germline values: CDR1 SGHVS, CDR2 FQNEAQ. The CDR3 covers 18 residues. V lost 2 bases to trimming and J lost 3 bases, with 20 bases between them. Time point denoted: newly diagnosed GD, antithyroid drugs for less than 3 months. From PBMCs, RNA was extracted and then used to make the TCR library. The data were also submitted as part of a second study, on T cells in Graves' hyperthyroidism and ophthalmopathy. Turning to that study: HTBI primers were the set used in a first-round RT-PCR of the TCR CDR3.

J is TRBJ2-1 and V is TRBV7-8; D perhaps matches TRBD2 (6 bases). This TCR was recovered from a woman aged 40 to 50 with Graves disease. The sequenced sample was peripheral blood mononuclear cells (PBMCs), obtained at new diagnosis, from a patient treated with antithyroid drugs. CDR3 bases: TGTGCCAGCAGCTTAAACCCGCGGGGATTCAGCAACTACAATGAGCAGTTCTTC. Translated, it gives CASSLNPRGFSNYNEQFF.